This T cell receptor beta chain was observed in a study of shared clonotypes between healthy human individuals (dated by TCRdb to between 2020 and 2021). Notes on the research overall: A few men and two women, aged 18 to 49 years, made up the cohort. For each donor, CD4 naive and CD4 memory were each given three plates, CD8 naive was given two plates, and CD8 memory was given one plate. To estimate repertoire size and how much clonotype sharing occurs between individuals, the study deeply sequenced the blood TCR repertoires of 5 or 6 healthy adults. To increase sequencing depth and limit assay-specific biases, TCR repertoire library preparation and sequencing were carried out by different laboratories using diverse techniques. Each donor's leukapheresis produced roughly between roughly 0.85 and 9 billion PBMCs.

Healthy HIV-negative adults with no recently reported acute infections or vaccinations were included as donors. Every donor was a Caucasian adult residing in Nashville, Tennessee, USA. CD4+ T cells were enriched through magnetic negative selection, after which naive cells were positively selected on CD45RA and the remaining negative fraction served as the memory subset. Blood was collected by leukapheresis, and PBMCs were isolated by Ficoll-Histopaque density gradient centrifugation and then cryopreserved in liquid nitrogen vapor phase. Analytical flow cytometry was used to check the purity and quantity of each magnetically sorted T cell population. Each sorted fraction had its genomic DNA isolated and then quantified by UV absorbance on a Nanodrop 2000c. The CDR3 contains 14 residues, cysteine and phenylalanine counted. Only the CDR3 region is kept as DNA, spanning 42 bases read in frame from base 1. Germline trimming: 5 bases from V, 4 bases from J; junction bases outside gene matches: 6. The germline V gene (reference sequence) sets CDR1 to MNHNY and CDR2 to SVGAGI.

In the case of this clone: Its antigen is still unknown. Per-nucleotide qualities are absent, and no much larger clonotype sits a single base away.

The paper as a whole reports these results and caveats: Based on pairwise subsampling, the degree of clonotype sharing among donors was expected to be affected by sequencing depth. Rarefaction of sorted-subset datasets indicated incomplete sequencing despite the large sequencing depth. Sampling was restricted to blood, and TCR repertoires in tissue are likely to differ from TCR repertoires in blood. Estimated clonotype richness was generally larger for naive than for memory subsets. Because the study included only a small number of donors, the genetic and exposure-history diversity represented was limited. Compared with non-shared clonotypes, clonotypes shared by all four sorted-subset donors had higher generation probabilities. Approximately 5% of naive CD4, around 4% of naive CD8, 2.3% of memory CD4, and 0.35% to 0.5% of memory CD8 clonotypes were shared across several donors.

Using the deep immunoSEQ assay, multiplex PCR amplified TCR CDR3 regions from genomic DNA. For each cell subset, the extracted genomic DNA was distributed evenly across all wells of several immunoSEQ 96-well plates, and each plate served as one replicate. For sorted subsets, each replicate PCR was loaded with 200 ng genomic DNA, equivalent to about 33,000 T cell genomes. The purified libraries were quantified using a Qubit 3.0 fluorometer, sized with a Bioanalyzer 2100, and then quantified again using the KAPA Library Quantification kit. Every immunoSEQ 96-well plate was sequenced on a separate single-read 150-cycle Illumina NextSeq 550 flow cell. Under the source paper's analysis protocol: Because the immunoSEQ output included only junctional sequences and no quality scores, the filtering could not be the same as the filtering used for full-length reads. To assign V/J genes and CDR3, sequences were annotated against IMGT germline references using PyIR, a Python wrapper for IgBLAST v1.9. Reads were removed for weak V/J assignments (E-value above 1e-6), missing CDR3, stop codons, out-of-frame junctions, or ambiguous translated residues. V3J clonotypes were defined as sequences sharing an identical inferred V gene, J gene, and CDR3 amino acid sequence. To compute the percentage overlap between repertoires, the number of shared unique clonotypes was divided by the size of the smaller repertoire. Repertoire richness was assessed with RTK rarefaction, the Chao1 estimator, and Recon v2.1 estimates of unobserved clonotypes. OLGA was used to compute generation probabilities for all TCRbeta clonotypes that the gDNA method yielded from a few donors. Held by TCRdb, this immuneACCESS table contains in-frame sequences only and omits some clones. Under half of the omission traces to an unresolved V gene where checked; the cause of the rest is unknown. D and trimming were read from the DNA, whereas the V and J calls and clone size are those reported in that table. Here the sample has approximately 940,000 clones; roughly 72% occur a single time. The biggest ten clones account for about 1.5% of the sample.

Source material: memory CD4+ T cells sorted from blood. The cell subset or site label, read with the paper, signifies: CD45RA-negative fraction. This receptor was identified in a man younger than 30 in good health. Here the chain combines TRBV6-6 and TRBJ1-2, and 8 junction bases match TRBD1. The nucleotide sequence reads as follows: TGTGCCAGCAGTGCGGGGACAGGCCCCTATGGCTACACCTTC. The encoded protein is CASSAGTGPYGYTF.